Presented here are 14 T cell receptor beta chains from one specimen sequenced in a study of cytomegalovirus exposure and HLA in healthy donors. The PCR used 60 Vbeta and 13 Jbeta primers. Method: immunoSEQ multiplex PCR; TCRdb's copy keeps in-frame clones and lacks some. The sample carries some 150,000 clones, about 71% recorded once. Material: PBMCs. Every receptor here comes from a woman aged 25 to 45 in good health and CMV-seronegative.

The CDR3 sequence is CATRTSRGNTEAFF. CDR3 in DNA: TGTGCCACCAGAACTTCCAGGGGGAACACTGAAGCTTTCTTT. This sequence joins TRBV15 and TRBJ1-1; D possibly corresponds to TRBD1 (6 bases). The ends were cut back, 6 bases at V and 1 base at J, with 12 bases in the middle. In germline, CDR1 is LNHNV, CDR2 YYDKDF (reference sequence). There are 14 residues in the CDR3.

The chain recombines TRBV9 with TRBJ2-2, with 10 bases matching TRBD2. The CDR3 is 15 residues long. V was pared by 3 bases and J by 3 bases, with 2 bases of the junction left unmatched. From germline, CDR1 is SGDLS and CDR2 YYNGEE. CDR3 bases: TGTGCCAGCAGCGGGACTAGCGGTTACACCGGGGAGCTGTTTTTT. As protein: CASSGTSGYTGELFF.

The sample holds a few counts of this clone. This chain links TRBV2 with TRBJ2-7; D possibly corresponds to TRBD2 (6 bases). CDR3 length equals 14 residues. The germline V gene encodes CDR1 SNHLY and CDR2 FYNNEI. The V end lost 8 bases, the J end lost 3 bases, and 17 bases lay between the germline ends. The CDR3 DNA sequence: TGTGCCAGCCGTCGGGGGACCTCCTTCTACGAGCAGTACTTC. Protein sequence: CASRRGTSFYEQYF.

This clone was seen a few times. The chain links TRBV7-9 to TRBJ1-1; 7 bases are a match to TRBD1. This CDR3 region has 15 residues. Germline loops: CDR1 SEHNR, CDR2 FQNEAQ (reference sequence). The V gene end was trimmed by 4 bases and the J gene end by 1 base; junction bases not matched to a gene: 6. CDR3 region: CASSYRDSQNTEAFF. The CDR3 region has the DNA TGTGCCAGCAGCTACCGGGACAGCCAGAACACTGAAGCTTTCTTT. Using reference TRBV7-9 and TRBJ1-1 for the parts outside the CDR3, the full variable domain is DTGVSQNPRHKITKRGQNVTFRCDPISEHNRLYWYRQTLGQGPEFLTYFQNEAQLEKSRLLSDRFSAERPKGSFSTLEIQRTEQGDSAMYLCASSYRDSQNTEAFFGQGTRLTVV.

The rearrangement uses TRBV7-2 and TRBJ1-3; 7 bases are a match to TRBD1. V shed 5 bases, J shed 0 bases, and the junction held 10 bases outside the gene matches. The germline gives CDR1 SGHTA, CDR2 FQGNSA. CDR3 length: 17 amino acids. The CDR3 loop reads CASSTWDSDSSGNTIYF. The CDR3 DNA sequence: TGTGCCAGCAGCACATGGGACAGTGATAGCTCTGGAAACACCATATATTTT. Variable domain in full (rest from reference TRBV7-2 and TRBJ1-3): GAGVSQSPSNKVTEKGKDVELRCDPISGHTALYWYRQSLGQGLEFLIYFQGNSAPDKSGLPSDRFSAERTGGSVSTLTIQRTQQEDSAVYLCASSTWDSDSSGNTIYFGEGSWLTVV.

The gene calls are TRBV10-3 and TRBJ2-3; D may be TRBD2 (7 bases). The CDR3 spans 16 residues. V gave up 0 bases and J gave up 0 bases, with 10 bases separating them. Germline loops: CDR1 ENHRY, CDR2 SYGVKD. CDR3 loop: CAISESGGVSTDTQYF. In DNA form, the CDR3 reads TGTGCCATCAGTGAGTCAGGGGGGGTAAGCACAGATACGCAGTATTTT.

The J gene is TRBJ1-1, the V gene TRBV13; D not resolved. V gave up 1 base and J gave up 5 bases, with 17 bases separating them. The CDR3 loop spans 16 amino acids. The germline CDR1 and CDR2 sequences are PRHDT and FYEKMQ (reference sequence). The CDR3 spells CASSLDGQLKRTEAFF. The CDR3 DNA is TGTGCCAGCAGCTTAGATGGGCAGCTAAAAAGGACTGAAGCTTTCTTT.

This sequence joins TRBV9 and TRBJ2-1; tentative D call: TRBD2 (5 bases). The CDR3 runs to 13 residues. Germline CDR1 reads SGDLS; CDR2 reads YYNGEE. V was clipped by 7 bases and J by 2 bases, with 10 bases between them. The CDR3 loop is CASAGGAYNEQFF. The CDR3 DNA is TGTGCCAGCGCGGGTGGTGCCTACAATGAGCAGTTCTTC.

The chain employs TRBV19 and TRBJ1-5; 9 bases agree with TRBD1. After removal of 5 bases from V and 2 bases from J, the junction contained 16 bases not matched to a gene. The CDR3 spans 19 residues. Germline CDR1 reads LNHDA; CDR2 reads SQIVND (reference sequence). The CDR3 sequence: CASSLLAPTGGAGNQPQHF. As DNA, the CDR3 is TGTGCCAGTAGTCTCTTGGCCCCCACAGGGGGCGCGGGCAATCAGCCCCAGCATTTT. The full variable domain, in which reference TRBV19 and TRBJ1-5 provide the parts outside the CDR3, is DGGITQSPKYLFRKEGQNVTLSCEQNLNHDAMYWYRQDPGQGLRLIYYSQIVNDFQKGDIAEGYSVSREKKESFPLTVTSAQKNPTAFYLCASSLLAPTGGAGNQPQHFGDGTRLSIL.

This clone appeared a single time. This chain connects TRBV11-2 to TRBJ2-1, with 9 bases aligning to TRBD2. Germline CDR1 SGHAT, CDR2 FQNNGV. J gave up 12 bases and V 1 base, and 4 bases lay outside the gene matches. CDR3 length equals 13 residues. CDR3 sequence (DNA): TGTGCCAGCAGCTTAGGACTAGCGGTAGTGCAGTTCTTC. Translation gives CASSLGLAVVQFF.

The J gene is TRBJ1-5, the V gene TRBV30; no reliable D call. V lost 2 bases and J lost 5, with 10 bases in between. Germline assignment: CDR1 GTSNPN and CDR2 SVGIG (reference sequence). This CDR3 has 13 amino acids. The CDR3 loop reads CAWSPHSDQPQHF. Written as DNA, the CDR3 is TGTGCCTGGAGTCCCCATTCGGATCAGCCCCAGCATTTT.

This rearrangement joins TRBV14 to TRBJ2-1; weak D call: TRBD2 (6 bases). V shed 0 bases and J shed 7 bases, with 16 bases lying between them. This CDR3 has 16 residues. Germline CDR1 SGHDN, CDR2 FVKESK. The CDR3 loop reads CASSQEVERVGNEQFF. In nucleotides, the CDR3 is TGTGCCAGCAGCCAAGAGGTTGAGCGGGTGGGGAATGAGCAGTTCTTC.

The gene calls are TRBV7-9 and TRBJ2-7; D is perhaps TRBD2 (6 bases). The germline CDR1 and CDR2 sequences are SEHNR and FQNEAQ (reference sequence). With 4 bases removed from V and 4 bases from J, the gap between germline ends came to 20 bases. The CDR3 runs 16 residues. Here the CDR3 reads CASSSLTPGLPYEQYF. For the CDR3, the DNA is TGTGCCAGCAGCTCCTTAACACCGGGACTGCCATACGAGCAGTACTTC.

The chain links TRBV10-3 to TRBJ2-2; TRBD1 is a possible D gene (5 bases). Trimming took 8 bases from V and 5 from J, leaving 6 bases between them. The CDR3 is made up of 11 amino acids. CDR1 and CDR2 (germline): ENHRY, SYGVKD. CDR3 DNA: TGTGCCATCTCAGGGACCGGGGAGCTGTTTTTT. Translated: CAISGTGELFF.